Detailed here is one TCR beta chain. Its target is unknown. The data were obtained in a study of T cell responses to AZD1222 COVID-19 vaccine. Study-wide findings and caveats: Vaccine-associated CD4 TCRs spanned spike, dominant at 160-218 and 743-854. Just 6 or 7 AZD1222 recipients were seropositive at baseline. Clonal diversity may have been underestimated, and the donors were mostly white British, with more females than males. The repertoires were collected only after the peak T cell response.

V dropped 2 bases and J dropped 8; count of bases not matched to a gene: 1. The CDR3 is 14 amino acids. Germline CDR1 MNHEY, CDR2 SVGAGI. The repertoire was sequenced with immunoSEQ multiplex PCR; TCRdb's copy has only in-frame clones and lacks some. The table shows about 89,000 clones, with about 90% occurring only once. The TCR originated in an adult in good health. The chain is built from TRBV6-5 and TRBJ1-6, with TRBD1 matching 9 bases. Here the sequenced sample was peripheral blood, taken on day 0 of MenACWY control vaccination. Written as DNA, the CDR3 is TGTGCCAGCAGTTACCGGACAGGGGATTCACCCCTCCACTTT. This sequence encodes CASSYRTGDSPLHF.